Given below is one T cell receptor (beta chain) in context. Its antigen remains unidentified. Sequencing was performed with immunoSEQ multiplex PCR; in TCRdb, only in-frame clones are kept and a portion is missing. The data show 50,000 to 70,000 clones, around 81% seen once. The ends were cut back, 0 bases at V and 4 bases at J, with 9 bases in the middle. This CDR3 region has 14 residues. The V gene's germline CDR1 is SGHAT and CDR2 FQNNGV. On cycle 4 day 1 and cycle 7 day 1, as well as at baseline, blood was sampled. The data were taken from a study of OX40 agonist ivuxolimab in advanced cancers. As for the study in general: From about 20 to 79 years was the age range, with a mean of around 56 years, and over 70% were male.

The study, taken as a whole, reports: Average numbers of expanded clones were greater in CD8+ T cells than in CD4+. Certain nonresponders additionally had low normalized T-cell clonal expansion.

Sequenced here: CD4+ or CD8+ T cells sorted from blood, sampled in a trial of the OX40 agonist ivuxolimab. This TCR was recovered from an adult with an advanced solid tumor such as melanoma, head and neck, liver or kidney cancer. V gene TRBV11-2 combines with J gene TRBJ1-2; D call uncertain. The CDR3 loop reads CASSLESGFYGYTF. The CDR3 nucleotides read TGTGCCAGCAGCTTAGAAAGCGGTTTCTATGGCTACACCTTC.